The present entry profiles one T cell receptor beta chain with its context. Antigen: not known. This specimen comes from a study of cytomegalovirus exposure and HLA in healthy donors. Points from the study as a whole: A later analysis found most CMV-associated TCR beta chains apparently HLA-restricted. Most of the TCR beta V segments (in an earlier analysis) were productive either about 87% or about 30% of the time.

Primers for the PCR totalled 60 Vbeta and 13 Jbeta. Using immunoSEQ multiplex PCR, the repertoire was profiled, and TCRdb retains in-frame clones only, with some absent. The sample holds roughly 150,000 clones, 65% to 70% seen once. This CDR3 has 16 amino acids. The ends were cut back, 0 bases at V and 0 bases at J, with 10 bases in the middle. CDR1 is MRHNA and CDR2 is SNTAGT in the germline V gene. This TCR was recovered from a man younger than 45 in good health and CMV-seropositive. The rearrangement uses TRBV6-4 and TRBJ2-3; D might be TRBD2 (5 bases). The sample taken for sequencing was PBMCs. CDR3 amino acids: CASSDSPADSTDTQYF. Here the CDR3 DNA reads TGTGCCAGCAGTGACTCCCCAGCGGATAGCACAGATACGCAGTATTTT.